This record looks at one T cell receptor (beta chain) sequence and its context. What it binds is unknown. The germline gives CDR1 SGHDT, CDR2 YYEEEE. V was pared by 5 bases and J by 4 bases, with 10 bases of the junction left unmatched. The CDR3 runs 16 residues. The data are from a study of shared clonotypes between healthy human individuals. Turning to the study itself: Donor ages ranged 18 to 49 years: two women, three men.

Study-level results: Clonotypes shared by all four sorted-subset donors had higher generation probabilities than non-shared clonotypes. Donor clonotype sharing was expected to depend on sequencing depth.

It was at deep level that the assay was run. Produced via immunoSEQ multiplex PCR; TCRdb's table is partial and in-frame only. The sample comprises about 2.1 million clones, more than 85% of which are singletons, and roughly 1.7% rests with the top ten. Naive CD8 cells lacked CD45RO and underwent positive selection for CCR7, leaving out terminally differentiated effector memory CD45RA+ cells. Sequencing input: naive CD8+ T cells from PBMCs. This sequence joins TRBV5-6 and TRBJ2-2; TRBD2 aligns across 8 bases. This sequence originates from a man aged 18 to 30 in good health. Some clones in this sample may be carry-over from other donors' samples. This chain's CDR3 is CASRSAAGVRTGELFF. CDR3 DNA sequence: TGTGCCAGCAGATCGGCAGCGGGAGTCCGCACCGGGGAGCTGTTTTTT. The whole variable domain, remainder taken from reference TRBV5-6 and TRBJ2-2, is DAGVTQSPTHLIKTRGQQVTLRCSPKSGHDTVSWYQQALGQGPQFIFQYYEEEERQRGNFPDRFSGHQFPNYSSELNVNALLLGDSALYLCASRSAAGVRTGELFFGEGSRLTVL.